This TCR beta chain appears in the sequencing data of a study of T-cell memory formation after mild COVID-19. Looking at the study overall: Among the donors, TCR clusters were largely specific to each donor. Overall study results and limits: A subset of responding clones appeared in pre-infection memory, suggesting cross-reactive memory joined.

V lost 4 bases, J lost 7 bases, and 16 bases lay in between. This CDR3 region has 14 residues. Germline CDR1 and CDR2: LGHNA and YSLEER. This clonotype has a count of ten or more. Its antigen is unknown. TCRdb recomputed calls from the 5' RACE reads with MiXCR, one row per CDR3 protein. The data show about 130,000 distinct CDR3 sequences, over 15% seen once. J is TRBJ2-5 and V is TRBV4-3, with a possible D match to TRBD2 (7 bases). What was sequenced was PBMCs or a T cell subset sorted from them (not recorded which). The receptor comes from a man aged 18-30 years who had mild COVID-19 (a few samples of this study predate the infection). Cell type and time point are not known. The CDR3 reads CASSPQKGGGTQYF. As DNA, the CDR3 is TGCGCCAGCAGCCCGCAAAAGGGGGGGGGGACCCAGTACTTC.